A single sample is the source of the 3 T cell receptor beta chains below, sequenced in a study of CD8 T cells in ankylosing spondylitis. Their antigens are not known. Using its own MiXCR run on the 5' RACE reads, TCRdb lists one record per CDR3 protein. The table lists 700,000 or so distinct CDR3 sequences, under 20% of them singletons. Study results and caveats: Ankylosing spondylitis blood appeared to carry a characteristic TCR beta motif of roughly eight highly homologous variants.

The sequenced sample was blood, either unsorted or a sorted T cell fraction (not recorded which). These receptors all stem from a male donor with ankylosing spondylitis.

This clonotype was picked up a small number of times. This chain connects TRBV12-3 or TRBV12-4 to TRBJ1-5; 8 nucleotides line up with TRBD1. The CDR3 consists of 15 residues. J gave up 2 bases and V 7 bases, and 7 bases lay outside the gene matches. CDR3: CASKVGQGGNQPQHF. The CDR3 region has the DNA TGTGCCAGCAAAGTCGGACAGGGAGGCAATCAGCCCCAGCATTTT.

This clonotype was seen a few times. The genes are TRBV21-1 and TRBJ2-2; whether TRBD2, the table's D call, matches the DNA was not checked. TRBV21-1 is a documented pseudogene. The CDR3 totals 16 residues. The CDR3 coding sequence is TGTGCCAGCAGCAAAGTCCCCGCAGGAGGCACCGGGGAGCTGTTTTTT. Translated, it gives CASSKVPAGGTGELFF.

This clonotype was recorded a few times. The chain carries TRBV9 and TRBJ1-6; possible D gene TRBD1, 5 bases. Germline CDR1 and CDR2: SGDLS and YYNGEE. This CDR3 has 15 amino acids. Trimming took off 0 bases at V and 6 bases at J, with 10 bases between the two ends. CDR3 in amino acids: CASSVEGQLNSPLHF. The CDR3, as DNA: TGTGCCAGCAGCGTAGAGGGGCAGCTTAATTCACCCCTCCACTTT. Full variable domain (missing parts from reference TRBV9 and TRBJ1-6): DSGVTQTPKHLITATGQRVTLRCSPRSGDLSVYWYQQSLDQGLQFLIQYYNGEERAKGNILERFSAQQFPDLHSELNLSSLELGDSALYFCASSVEGQLNSPLHFGNGTRLTVT.